Included here is one T cell receptor (beta chain) sequence, with context. As yet, its antigen is unknown. V lost 0 bases to trimming and J lost 8 bases; unmatched junction nucleotides: 7. Germline lookup yields CDR1 SGHRS and CDR2 YFSETQ. The CDR3 sequence is 15 residues long. Primers: 60 Vbeta forward and 13 Jbeta reverse. This table comes from immunoSEQ multiplex PCR, and its TCRdb copy is limited to in-frame clones, with some not included. This table holds approximately 200,000 clones, 79% found once. At the time of sampling, donors were nominally healthy, though unrecorded immune exposures were likely. This record belongs to a study of cytomegalovirus exposure and HLA in healthy donors. General study findings and limits: Reportedly, cytomegalovirus status was diagnosed with high sensitivity and specificity. What was likely a sequencing artifact was a cluster of highly shared sequence variants.

Sequencing was done on a sample of PBMCs. The rearrangement joins TRBV5-1 to TRBJ1-1, with TRBD1 identical over 10 bases. This clonotype was obtained from a woman under 40 in good health and CMV-seropositive. The CDR3 is CASSLGGTGDVEAFF. In DNA form, the CDR3 reads TGCGCCAGCAGCTTGGGGGGGACAGGGGACGTCGAAGCTTTCTTT.